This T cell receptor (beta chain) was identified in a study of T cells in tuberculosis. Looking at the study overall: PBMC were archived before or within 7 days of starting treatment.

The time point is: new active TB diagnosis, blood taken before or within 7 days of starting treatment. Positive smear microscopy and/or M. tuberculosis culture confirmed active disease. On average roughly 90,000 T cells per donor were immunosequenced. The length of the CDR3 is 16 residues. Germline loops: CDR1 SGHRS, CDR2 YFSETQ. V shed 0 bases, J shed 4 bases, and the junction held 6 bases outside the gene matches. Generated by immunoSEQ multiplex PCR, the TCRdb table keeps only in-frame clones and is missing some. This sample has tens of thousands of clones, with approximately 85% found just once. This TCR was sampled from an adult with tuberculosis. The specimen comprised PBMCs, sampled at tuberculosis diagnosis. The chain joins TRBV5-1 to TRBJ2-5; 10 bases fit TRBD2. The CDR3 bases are TGCGCCAGCAGCTTGGGAGAGCGGGGGGGCAGAGAGACCCAGTACTTC. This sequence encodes CASSLGERGGRETQYF.